The sequence of this T cell receptor (beta chain) was determined in a study of blood T cell repertoires in COVID-19 (dated by TCRdb to 2020 to 2021). Looking at the study overall: The collaborator samples originated in the United States, Italy and Spain and spanned the acute and convalescent phases of COVID-19. The material from the prospective study consisted of cDNA or gDNA derived from T cells, B-cell-depleted T cells, or PBMCs. Subjects who had been exposed to COVID-19, were actively infected with it, or had recovered from it provided the deeply sampled blood TCRbeta repertoires that made up the dataset. The repertoires were made available in a free public database intended to serve as a resource for research on the immune response to SARS-CoV-2. Samples came from the ongoing ImmuneRACE study (first 160 participants) plus 1,254 subjects from 6 global collaborators. A de-identified subject ID, COVID-19 status, age in years and sex were almost always included in the sample metadata. Where available, HLA class I and class II types were obtained from metadata supplied by the sample provider rather than from assay-based typing.

A remark on this clone: What antigen it recognizes has not been identified. No base quality values were provided; no much bigger clone lies one nucleotide off.

Results and caveats for the whole study, not just this receptor: The amount of clinical and demographic metadata varied by source and participant and was provided uncurated.

Inclusive of the bounding cysteine and phenylalanine, the CDR3 is 15 residues long. CDR3 DNA only is kept here, 45 bases in frame from base 1. Reading the germline V gene (reference sequence) gives CDR1 SGHNT and CDR2 YYREEE. V trim: 4 bases; J trim: 10 bases; unmatched bases: 8. Whole blood was collected in K2EDTA tubes by collaborating institutions according to the institutions' own protocols. For TCRbeta analysis, collaborators shipped samples in one of three forms: frozen whole blood, isolated PBMCs, or DNA extracted from either of those sample types. The immunoSEQ Assay, a bias-controlled multiplex PCR, was used to amplify TCRbeta CDR3 regions from genomic DNA. Regarding the original processing steps: The number of nucleated cells in each sample was estimated from the amplification of reference gene primers within the assay. To quantify the absolute abundance of each unique TCRbeta CDR3 rearrangement, sequence reads were collapsed and filtered. For each sample, productive Simpson clonality was calculated as the square root of Simpson's diversity index over productive rearrangements. In TCRdb, the immuneACCESS table is reduced to in-frame sequences with V and J assigned. These tables do not hold every clone; where another copy was compared, an unresolved V gene accounts for under half, and the others remain unexplained. V, J and clone size are taken as reported in that table, and D and trimming were inferred from the DNA itself. The sample table records tens of thousands of clones; approximately 80% of these occur just once. The top ten clones comprise 4% to 5% of the sample.

The chain couples TRBV5-4 to TRBJ1-6; TRBD1 matches 10 bases in the middle. This sequence originates from a woman aged 60-70 years with acute or convalescent COVID-19. The sample consisted of peripheral blood. CDR3 sequence: CASSRDRGVGSPLHF. Here is the DNA: TGTGCCAGCAGCCGGGACAGGGGAGTAGGATCACCCCTCCACTTT.